A single sample gave rise to the 4 T cell receptor beta chains below, sequenced in a study of breast tumors, draining lymph nodes, adjacent tissues. From the multiplex PCR reads, TCRdb called clonotypes with MiXCR, one entry per CDR3 protein. Among under 20,000 distinct CDR3 sequences listed, around 58% were seen once. Specimen: tumor-adjacent breast tissue. The origin of the receptors is a female donor with breast cancer. Some clones in this sample may be carry-over from other donors' samples.

The chain has TRBV2 and TRBJ2-7; D possibly corresponds to TRBD1 (5 bases). V was trimmed by 2 bases and J by 3 bases, leaving 29 bases between them. CDR1 SNHLY and CDR2 FYNNEI come from the germline V gene. This CDR3 spans 20 amino acids. The CDR3 reads CASSEFASVQGSLVGYEQYF. CDR3 bases: TGTGCCAGCAGTGAATTCGCGTCGGTCCAGGGTAGCTTGGTGGGCTACGAGCAGTACTTC.

The chain recombines TRBV11-2 with TRBJ1-3; D call uncertain. The CDR3 covers 14 residues. Germline CDR1 is SGHAT and CDR2 is FQNNGV. The V and J ends lost 5 bases and 0 bases respectively, with 8 bases between them. The CDR3 DNA sequence: TGTGCCAGCAGCCCGGGCAACTCTGGAAACACCATATATTTT. Translating gives CASSPGNSGNTIYF.

The chain links TRBV9 to TRBJ2-3; 12 nucleotides match TRBD2. Trimming cost V 1 base and J 6 bases; bases outside gene matches: 6. Germline CDR1 and CDR2: SGDLS and YYNGEE. The CDR3 has 16 residues. The CDR3 is CASSVTLAGGLDTQYF. The CDR3 region has the DNA TGTGCCAGCAGCGTAACGCTAGCGGGAGGGCTGGATACGCAGTATTTT.

The chain carries TRBV2 and TRBJ2-7; D is perhaps TRBD1 (6 bases). The length of the CDR3 is 12 residues. V lost 4 bases, J lost 5 bases, and 9 bases lay in between. Germline CDR1 SNHLY, CDR2 FYNNEI. CDR3 DNA: TGTGCCAGCAGTGGGAACAGGGACGAGCAGTACTTC. It yields the protein CASSGNRDEQYF.